A single sample is the source of the 30 T cell receptor beta chains below, sequenced in a study of early T cells in non-severe SARS-CoV-2 infection. TCRdb re-called the 5' RACE reads through MiXCR, storing one row per CDR3 protein. Of roughly 43,000 distinct CDR3 sequences in the sample, about 25% were seen once. The sample in question was whole blood, obtained at baseline. These receptors all come from an adult who was a healthcare worker with PCR-confirmed SARS-CoV-2 infection or an uninfected control (not recorded which).

This chain connects TRBV20-1 to TRBJ2-3; a weak D match, TRBD1 (6 bases). Germline-derived CDR1 and CDR2 are DFQATT and SNEGSKA (reference sequence). The CDR3 loop spans 16 amino acids. V dropped 6 bases and J dropped 1 base, with 20 bases sitting between them. The CDR3 coding sequence is TGCAGTGCCGAATTCCCAGGGGCTAGGGGCACAGATACGCAGTATTTT. Protein product: CSAEFPGARGTDTQYF.

The chain is built from TRBV6-2 or TRBV6-3 and TRBJ1-4; the D gene is possibly TRBD1 (6 bases). Germline CDR1 and CDR2: MNHEY and SVGEGT. Trimming shortened V by 4 bases and J by 5 bases, and 14 bases separated the two germline ends. The CDR3 totals 15 residues. The CDR3 sequence: CASSSSQGWNEKLFF. In DNA form, the CDR3 reads TGTGCCAGCAGTTCGTCACAGGGCTGGAATGAAAAACTGTTTTTT.

The sample holds many counts of this clonotype. V is TRBV5-1 and J is TRBJ2-3; D not resolved. This CDR3 is built from 15 residues. Germline CDR1 reads SGHRS; CDR2 reads YFSETQ. Trimming pared 1 base from V and 0 bases from J, leaving 9 bases between. The CDR3 is CASSLSHPSTDTQYF. For the CDR3, the DNA is TGCGCCAGCAGCTTGTCCCACCCTAGCACAGATACGCAGTATTTT. The full variable domain, with the rest looked up from reference TRBV5-1 and TRBJ2-3, is KAGVTQTPRYLIKTRGQQVTLSCSPISGHRSVSWYQQTPGQGLQFLFEYFSETQRNKGNFPGRFSGRQFSNSRSEMNVSTLELGDSALYLCASSLSHPSTDTQYFGPGTRLTVL.

This clonotype was seen a handful of times. The chain employs TRBV5-1 and TRBJ1-5, with 8 bases fitting TRBD1. The CDR3 spans 15 residues. Germline loops: CDR1 SGHRS, CDR2 YFSETQ. After removal of 3 bases from V and 4 bases from J, the junction contained 6 bases not matched to a gene. CDR3 region: CASSSRTGQNQPQHF. CDR3 bases: TGCGCCAGCAGCTCCCGGACAGGGCAAAATCAGCCCCAGCATTTT.

There are a few counts of this clonotype. This chain links TRBV5-4 with TRBJ2-7, with a possible D match to TRBD2 (6 bases). With 3 bases removed from V and 2 bases from J, the gap between germline ends came to 15 bases. The CDR3 has 15 residues. Germline CDR1 reads SGHNT; CDR2 reads YYREEE (reference sequence). The CDR3 DNA follows: TGTGCCAGCAGCTACTTGGGCGGGATGACCTACGAGCAGTACTTC. Translated: CASSYLGGMTYEQYF.

This chain links TRBV5-6 with TRBJ2-2; D gene uncertain. Germline lookup yields CDR1 SGHDT and CDR2 YYEEEE. Trimming left V 2 bases short and J 0 bases short, with 8 bases between. The CDR3 has 15 residues. The CDR3 nucleotides read TGTGCCAGCAGCTTACCGGGTGCGAACACCGGGGAGCTGTTTTTT. Translation gives CASSLPGANTGELFF.

V is TRBV12-3 or TRBV12-4 and J is TRBJ1-1; D is unclear. The CDR3 is 15 amino acids. The germline V and J ends were trimmed by 6 bases and 3 bases, with 17 bases remaining between them. The CDR3 protein is CASSIIQDSDTEAFF. Here the CDR3 DNA reads TGTGCCAGCAGCATCATTCAGGATAGTGACACTGAAGCTTTCTTT.

This chain connects TRBV27 to TRBJ1-6, with D tentatively TRBD1 (5 bases). Trimming took 6 bases from V and 9 from J, leaving 18 bases between them. The CDR3 has 15 residues. The germline gives CDR1 MNHEY, CDR2 SMNVEV (reference sequence). The CDR3 DNA follows: TGTGCCAGCAGCCGAACGTGGGACGCCTCTTCACCCCTCCACTTT. Its translation: CASSRTWDASSPLHF.

This chain joins TRBV4-2 and TRBJ2-7; TRBD1 matches 8 bases. The CDR3 contains 17 residues. Germline values: CDR1 LGHNA, CDR2 YNFKEQ. V lost 0 bases and J lost 2; bases outside the gene matches: 9. The DNA of the CDR3 is TGTGCCAGCAGCCAAGATACCGGCAGGGGGCTAACCTACGAGCAGTACTTC. Translation gives CASSQDTGRGLTYEQYF.

V is TRBV18 and J is TRBJ1-1; perhaps TRBD1 as D (5 bases). This CDR3 has 15 residues. V gave up 1 base and J gave up 3 bases, with 12 bases separating them. Germline loops: CDR1 KGHSH, CDR2 LQKENI. The CDR3 sequence is CASSPLSGKDTEAFF. The CDR3 bases are TGTGCCAGCTCACCACTCTCAGGGAAAGACACTGAAGCTTTCTTT.

The rearrangement joins TRBV20-1 to TRBJ1-2; D unresolved. The CDR3 has 14 residues. Germline CDR1 is DFQATT and CDR2 is SNEGSKA (reference sequence). The V and J ends lost 3 bases and 1 base respectively, with 12 bases between them. The CDR3 protein is CSASLTPDNYGYTF. CDR3 in DNA: TGCAGTGCTAGTTTGACACCGGATAACTATGGCTACACCTTC.

This clonotype has more than one count but fewer than ten. The rearrangement links TRBV7-2 to TRBJ1-2, with D perhaps TRBD1 (5 bases). V shed 3 bases and J shed 6 bases, with 14 bases lying between them. Germline V gene lookup returns CDR1 SGHTA and CDR2 FQGNSA. CDR3 length equals 14 residues. As DNA, the CDR3 is TGTGCCAGCAGCTTGCAGGGACGGCAGGATGGCTACACCTTC. Translating gives CASSLQGRQDGYTF.

This clonotype turned up a few times. The chain carries TRBV20-1 and TRBJ2-7; a possible D gene is TRBD1 (6 bases). V gave up 4 bases and J gave up 6 bases, with 16 bases separating them. The germline V gene encodes CDR1 DFQATT and CDR2 SNEGSKA (reference sequence). This CDR3 has 13 amino acids. The CDR3 sequence is CSATDRQPGEQYF. The CDR3 nucleotides read TGCAGTGCTACTGACAGGCAACCTGGCGAGCAGTACTTC.

Details on this clonotype: This may come from a read error, since a much larger clone is one base off. The chain combines TRBV11-1 with TRBJ1-1; D uncertain. This CDR3 has 13 amino acids. CDR1 is SGHAT, CDR2 FQDESV, per germline (reference sequence). V was pared by 1 base and J by 1 base, with 4 bases between. CDR3 residues: CASSLEENTEAFF. The CDR3 DNA follows: TGTGCCAGCAGCTTAGAGGAGAACACTGAAGCTTTCTTT.

This chain links TRBV12-3 or TRBV12-4 with TRBJ1-1, with D possibly being TRBD1 (5 bases). The CDR3 runs 13 residues. V lost 3 bases and J lost 6, with 11 bases in between. CDR3 in DNA: TGTGCCAGCAGTTTGGGGGTCCTCGCTGAAGCTTTCTTT. Translating gives CASSLGVLAEAFF.

The rearrangement links TRBV6-6 to TRBJ1-1, with no clear D. The CDR3 spans 15 residues. From germline, CDR1 is MNHNY and CDR2 SVGAGI (reference sequence). V was cut by 7 bases and J by 4 bases, with 19 bases left in between. The CDR3 loop reads CASIPGEAMVTEAFF. CDR3 nucleotide sequence: TGTGCCAGCATCCCCGGGGAGGCTATGGTCACTGAAGCTTTCTTT.

V gene TRBV5-6 combines with J gene TRBJ2-5; TRBD2 agrees at 11 bases. With V trimmed by 3 bases and J by 2 bases, 9 bases remained unmatched. This CDR3 is 17 amino acids long. CDR1 SGHDT and CDR2 YYEEEE come from the germline V gene. CDR3 in amino acids: CASSSLAGGPQQETQYF. The CDR3 DNA is TGTGCCAGCAGCTCATTAGCGGGGGGGCCTCAACAAGAGACCCAGTACTTC.

This clonotype showed up many times. The chain employs TRBV5-1 and TRBJ2-1; D uncertain. The CDR3 sequence is 18 residues long. Trimming took off 0 bases at V and 2 bases at J, with 18 bases between the two ends. The germline CDR1 and CDR2 sequences are SGHRS and YFSETQ. For the CDR3, the DNA is TGCGCCAGCAGCTTGGCCGGTTGGTTCAGAACGACCTACAATGAGCAGTTCTTC. Translating it yields CASSLAGWFRTTYNEQFF. The full variable domain, with the rest looked up from reference TRBV5-1 and TRBJ2-1, is KAGVTQTPRYLIKTRGQQVTLSCSPISGHRSVSWYQQTPGQGLQFLFEYFSETQRNKGNFPGRFSGRQFSNSRSEMNVSTLELGDSALYLCASSLAGWFRTTYNEQFFGPGTRLTVL.

The J gene is TRBJ1-1, the V gene TRBV5-6; TRBD1 agrees at 7 bases. Looked up from germline, CDR1 is SGHDT and CDR2 is YYEEEE. The trim removed 2 bases at V and 3 bases at J, leaving 4 bases unmatched. There are 14 residues in the CDR3. This CDR3 is CASSFTGTDTEAFF. CDR3 in DNA: TGTGCCAGCAGCTTCACCGGGACAGACACTGAAGCTTTCTTT.

This clonotype came up a few times. The gene calls are TRBV7-9 and TRBJ2-7, with D uncertain. Per the germline V gene, CDR1 is SEHNR and CDR2 is FQNEAQ (reference sequence). This CDR3 comprises 12 residues. The V gene lost 5 bases and the J gene lost 3 bases, with 8 bases spanning the gap. Here the CDR3 DNA reads TGTGCCAGCAGCGAGGACGGCTACGAGCAGTACTTC. Translated: CASSEDGYEQYF.

This clonotype has only a few counts. The chain has TRBV18 and TRBJ1-1; possibly TRBD1 for D (5 bases). Germline V gives CDR1 KGHSH, CDR2 LQKENI. Trimming left V 5 bases short and J 0 bases short, with 16 bases between. The CDR3 consists of 16 residues. The CDR3, as DNA: TGTGCCAGCTCATCCCAGGGACCGCCTATGAACACTGAAGCTTTCTTT. This translates into CASSSQGPPMNTEAFF.

This clonotype was seen a handful of times. The chain is built from TRBV5-6 and TRBJ2-1, with D tentatively TRBD1 (5 bases). Germline loops: CDR1 SGHDT, CDR2 YYEEEE. This CDR3 spans 14 amino acids. With 2 bases removed from V and 1 base from J, the gap between germline ends came to 7 bases. The CDR3 sequence is CASSFQGSYNEQFF. The CDR3 nucleotides read TGTGCCAGCAGCTTCCAGGGTTCCTACAATGAGCAGTTCTTC.

The rearrangement links TRBV5-4 to TRBJ1-1, with 10 bases fitting TRBD1. The CDR3 has 14 residues. Trimming removed 4 bases from V and 4 bases from J; junction bases left unmatched: 4. Germline V CDR1 and CDR2: SGHNT, YYREEE (reference sequence). CDR3 sequence (DNA): TGTGCCAGCAGCCCGGACAGGGGGGGCACTGAAGCTTTCTTT. Residues: CASSPDRGGTEAFF.

The rearrangement uses TRBV12-3 or TRBV12-4 and TRBJ1-1; 7 positions match TRBD1. The CDR3 loop spans 15 amino acids. Trimming cost V 5 bases and J 3 bases; bases outside gene matches: 9. The CDR3 loop is CASSPRQGGYTEAFF. The CDR3 DNA reads TGTGCCAGCAGTCCACGACAGGGTGGGTACACTGAAGCTTTCTTT.

The chain is built from TRBV5-1 and TRBJ2-3; D is possibly TRBD1 (6 bases). There are 14 residues in the CDR3. Germline CDR1 reads SGHRS; CDR2 reads YFSETQ. V was clipped by 4 bases and J by 2 bases, with 11 bases between them. The CDR3: CASSTGTNTDTQYF. Here the CDR3 DNA reads TGCGCCAGCAGCACCGGGACAAACACAGATACGCAGTATTTT.

V gene TRBV7-2 combines with J gene TRBJ2-3; no clear D gene. Trimming left V 0 bases short and J 2 bases short, with 9 bases between. The germline V gene encodes CDR1 SGHTA and CDR2 FQGNSA. CDR3 length: 15 amino acids. The CDR3 reads CASSLAARYTDTQYF. The DNA for the CDR3 is TGTGCCAGCAGCTTAGCGGCTAGATACACAGATACGCAGTATTTT.

The chain combines TRBV10-3 with TRBJ2-7; 7 positions agree with TRBD1. Trimming at V came to 4 bases and at J to 7 bases, leaving 10 bases not matched to a gene. The CDR3 loop spans 14 amino acids. Looked up from germline, CDR1 is ENHRY and CDR2 is SYGVKD. As DNA, the CDR3 is TGTGCCATCAGTGGAGGAGACAGGGCTGGGGAGCAGTACTTC. Translated, it gives CAISGGDRAGEQYF.

This clonotype was found many times. The CDR3 DNA follows: TGTGCCAGCAGCTTAGTAGGAGATCCTACCTACAATGAGCAGTTCTTC. Translated, it gives CASSLVGDPTYNEQFF. This sequence joins TRBV7-6 and TRBJ2-1; no definite D call. V was trimmed by 1 base and J by 2 bases, leaving 12 bases between them. CDR1 is SGHVS, CDR2 FNYEAQ, per germline. CDR3 length equals 16 residues.

This clonotype was found a few times. This chain connects TRBV10-3 to TRBJ2-7; no clear D. CDR1 is ENHRY, CDR2 SYGVKD, per germline. V was pared by 8 bases and J by 1 base, with 12 bases between. The CDR3 length is 13 residues. The CDR3 sequence: CAILSAESYEQYF. The CDR3 region has the DNA TGTGCCATCCTTTCGGCGGAGTCCTACGAGCAGTACTTC.

This clonotype was found a few times. The CDR3 sequence: CASSGSNLAKNIQYF. In DNA, the CDR3 is TGCGCCAGCAGTGGGAGCAACTTAGCCAAAAACATTCAGTACTTC. The gene calls are TRBV10-2 and TRBJ2-4; unclear D gene. Germline-derived CDR1 and CDR2 are WSHSY and SAAADI. The CDR3 is 15 residues long. V lost 4 bases and J 0 bases, leaving 10 bases between the germline ends.